This T cell receptor beta chain emerged from a study of CD8 T cells in Susac syndrome. The study, taken as a whole, reports: The relatively small number of individuals in the TCR sequencing and HLA analysis was acknowledged by the study.

The multiple sclerosis control cohort comprised treatment-naive individuals presenting with stable or active relapsing-remitting disease. The authors negatively isolated CD8+ and CD4+ T cells and FACS-enriched TEMRA cells. The CDR3 loop spans 12 amino acids. CDR1 and CDR2 from the germline V gene are SGDLS and YYNGEE. Trimming removed 5 bases at V and 5 bases at J, with 11 bases between. An amount of RNA that ranged from roughly 0.45 to 1 ug was reverse transcribed with random hexamers. Across 54 Vbeta and 13 Jbeta, immunoSEQ multiplex PCR amplified TCR beta CDR3. TCRdb re-derived calls from the immunoSEQ multiplex PCR reads in MiXCR, one entry per CDR3 protein. This sample has a few hundred thousand distinct CDR3 sequences, with approximately 84% found just once. To note about this clonotype: The target antigen is unknown.

The sequence was obtained from a human donor with multiple sclerosis. Sequenced input: CD8+ T cells from PBMCs. V usage is TRBV9 and J usage is TRBJ2-7; D unclear. The CDR3 nucleotides are TGTGCCAGCAGTGGGGTCGGGCACGAGCAGTACTTC. It specifies CASSGVGHEQYF.